The 12 T cell receptor beta chains listed next were all sequenced from one sample in a study of Ad26.COV2.S vaccination and SARS-CoV-2 variants. The data were produced by immunoSEQ multiplex PCR, yet TCRdb's version contains in-frame clones alone and is incomplete. The repertoire holds around 100,000 clones, with 82% as singletons. The sample consisted of peripheral blood, taken after recovery from COVID-19. Receptors were obtained from a human donor who had recovered from COVID-19.

This rearrangement joins TRBV4-3 to TRBJ1-5, with TRBD1 identical over 11 bases. V was clipped by 1 base and J by 6 bases; unmatched bases: 8. The CDR3 is 17 residues long. Germline V gene data show CDR1 as LGHNA and CDR2 as YSLEER. Here the CDR3 DNA reads TGCGCCAGCAGCCAAGTATCCGGACAGGGGGCGAGTCAGCCCCAGCATTTT. Translated, it gives CASSQVSGQGASQPQHF.

The chain employs TRBV24-1 and TRBJ2-2; D unclear. Germline CDR1 KGHDR, CDR2 SFDVKD. Trimming removed 8 bases from V and 0 bases from J, with 9 bases in between. The CDR3 spans 14 residues. CDR3 sequence: CATKGSPNTGELFF. The CDR3 nucleotides read TGTGCCACCAAGGGATCCCCGAACACCGGGGAGCTGTTTTTT.

The chain carries TRBV9 and TRBJ1-5; the D is unclear. The V and J ends lost 1 base and 1 base respectively, with 6 bases between them. CDR3 length equals 14 residues. CDR1 SGDLS and CDR2 YYNGEE come from the germline V gene. CDR3 coding DNA: TGTGCCAGCAGCGTAACGGACAGCAATCAGCCCCAGCATTTT. This sequence encodes CASSVTDSNQPQHF.

V and J are TRBV19 and TRBJ1-5; a possible D gene is TRBD1 (5 bases). This CDR3 is 14 amino acids long. Germline CDR1 reads LNHDA; CDR2 reads SQIVND (reference sequence). V was clipped by 5 bases and J by 4 bases, with 12 bases between them. This chain's CDR3 is CASSGTRVNQPQHF. CDR3 coding DNA: TGTGCCAGTAGTGGGACGAGGGTTAATCAGCCCCAGCATTTT. Full variable domain (outside the CDR3, taken from reference TRBV19 and TRBJ1-5): DGGITQSPKYLFRKEGQNVTLSCEQNLNHDAMYWYRQDPGQGLRLIYYSQIVNDFQKGDIAEGYSVSREKKESFPLTVTSAQKNPTAFYLCASSGTRVNQPQHFGDGTRLSIL.

This clone was detected once. The chain couples TRBV19 to TRBJ1-6; D might be TRBD1 (5 bases). The length of the CDR3 is 16 residues. Germline lookup yields CDR1 LNHDA and CDR2 SQIVND (reference sequence). Trimming pared 5 bases from V and 7 bases from J, leaving 18 bases between. In nucleotides, the CDR3 is TGTGCCAGTAGTGCACGGACATCGGGGGTCAATTCACCCCTCCACTTT. Its translation is CASSARTSGVNSPLHF.

This clone was counted a few times. The same CDR3 arises from other DNA sequences in this sample as well. The chain employs TRBV6-5 and TRBJ1-1, with a possible D match to TRBD1 (6 bases). CDR3 length equals 14 residues. Germline V gives CDR1 MNHEY, CDR2 SVGAGI. The ends were cut back, 2 bases at V and 0 bases at J, with 7 bases in the middle. CDR3 in DNA: TGTGCCAGCAGTTACGGGACATTGAACACTGAAGCTTTCTTT. This encodes CASSYGTLNTEAFF.

In its sample, this clone was seen a few times. CDR3 sequence (DNA): TGTGCCAGCAGCTTTGGGGAAGGGGGCACTGAAGCTTTCTTT. This translates into CASSFGEGGTEAFF. The chain is built from TRBV7-3 and TRBJ1-1; a possible D gene is TRBD1 (6 bases). CDR3 size: 14 residues. V gave up 3 bases and J gave up 4 bases, with 12 bases separating them. Germline CDR1 and CDR2: SGHTA and FQGTGA.

This CDR3 reads CASSDIDRWISYEQYF. DNA for the CDR3: TGTGCCAGCAGCGATATTGACAGGTGGATCTCCTACGAGCAGTACTTC. The V and J genes are TRBV6-6 and TRBJ2-7; perhaps TRBD1 as D (6 bases). CDR3 length: 16 amino acids. The germline V and J ends were trimmed by 6 bases and 0 bases, with 18 bases remaining between them. Germline V gives CDR1 MNHNY, CDR2 SVGAGI (reference sequence).

The chain carries TRBV29-1 and TRBJ1-2, with D hard to call. The CDR3 extends over 13 amino acids. V lost 3 bases to trimming and J lost 4 bases, with 12 bases between them. Looked up from germline, CDR1 is SQVTM and CDR2 is ANQGSEA. For the CDR3, the DNA is TGCAGCGTTGACGGCGGGGTTGTCTATGGCTACACCTTC. The encoded protein is CSVDGGVVYGYTF.

The V call is TRBV3-1 (or the pseudogene TRBV3-2), the J call TRBJ1-1; D uncertain. This CDR3 is built from 16 residues. CDR1 is LGHDT and CDR2 is YNNKEL in the germline V gene (reference sequence). V lost 2 bases and J 1 base, leaving 14 bases between the germline ends. The CDR3 sequence: CASSQLDESPNTEAFF. The CDR3 DNA is TGTGCCAGCAGCCAACTTGATGAGTCGCCGAACACTGAAGCTTTCTTT.

The chain carries TRBV11-3 and TRBJ2-1, with 11 bases lining up with TRBD2. After removal of 2 bases from V and 4 bases from J, the junction contained 4 bases not matched to a gene. Germline V gene lookup returns CDR1 SGHNT and CDR2 YENEEA. The CDR3 covers 16 residues. The CDR3 DNA sequence: TGTGCCAGCAGCTTAAGGGCTAGCGGGAGGTACAATGAGCAGTTCTTC. It is translated as CASSLRASGRYNEQFF.

The chain carries TRBV7-2 and TRBJ2-7; TRBD2 agrees at 8 bases. The V segment lost 8 bases and the J segment 0 bases; nucleotides outside the gene matches: 6. The CDR3 is 14 amino acids. Germline lookup yields CDR1 SGHTA and CDR2 FQGNSA. CDR3 sequence: CASGVAGHSYEQYF. The CDR3 nucleotides are TGTGCCAGCGGAGTAGCGGGACACTCCTACGAGCAGTACTTC.